One sample yielded the 11 T cell receptor beta chains listed below, sequenced in a study of T-cell reconstitution after alpha-beta-depleted transplantation in children listed by TCRdb under 2016. The library was made by PCR. This sample was sequenced with an Illumina HiSeq 2500. TCR library preparation used molecular barcoding, with unique molecular identifiers applied to normalize quantification of the TCRbeta repertoire. TCRdb trimmed public reads at Q25 via fastp, called clones via MiXCR and kept in-frame beta chains. Rows are unified per CDR3 protein, each entry keeping the most common DNA and genes. This sample holds about 980,000 distinct CDR3 sequences; roughly 31% were observed only once. The ten largest clonotypes hold about 28% of the sample. Reading the label with the study, this specimen's treatment or condition is: allogeneic hematopoietic cell transplantation with graft depleted of TCRalphabeta T cells and CD19 B cells.

Here the sequenced sample was PBMCs, mostly from graft donor cells, taken 360 days after TCRalphabeta/CD19-depleted stem cell transplant. The receptors come from a boy in the first two years of life who had a stem cell transplant for SCID, so the T cells may come from the graft donor.

This clonotype occurred a few times. The chain has TRBV4-3 and TRBJ2-5; 9 positions match TRBD2. The V gene's germline CDR1 is LGHNA and CDR2 YSLEER. The ends lost 0 bases at V and 4 bases at J; junction bases unmatched: 9. This CDR3 comprises 17 residues. As DNA, the CDR3 is TGCGCCAGCAGCCAAGAAGTAGCGGGGGTCGAAGGAGAGACCCAGTACTTC. As protein: CASSQEVAGVEGETQYF.

The chain has TRBV18 and TRBJ2-2; possibly TRBD1 or TRBD2 for D (5 bases each). V gave up 3 bases and J gave up 1 base, with 12 bases separating them. This CDR3 comprises 16 residues. Looked up from germline, CDR1 is KGHSH and CDR2 is LQKENI. CDR3 nucleotide sequence: TGTGCCAGCTCACCGCCCGGGGCCTGGAACACCGGGGAGCTGTTTTTT. Translation gives CASSPPGAWNTGELFF.

Only one count was recorded for this clonotype. The chain uses TRBV5-4 and TRBJ1-5; D gene ambiguous. Germline CDR1 and CDR2: SGHNT and YYREEE (reference sequence). Trimming stripped 1 base from V and 0 bases from J, with 8 bases between. The CDR3 has 15 residues. CDR3: CASSLSPDSNQPQHF. CDR3 sequence (DNA): TGTGCCAGCAGCTTGTCCCCAGATAGCAATCAGCCCCAGCATTTT.

This clonotype has a handful of counts. The chain couples TRBV10-3 to TRBJ2-7; 12 bases are a match to TRBD1. The junction had 5 bases not matched to a gene; V was cut back by 4 bases and J by 4 bases. Germline V gives CDR1 ENHRY, CDR2 SYGVKD. CDR3 length equals 15 residues. The CDR3 spells CAISGGQGAFYEQYF. DNA for the CDR3: TGTGCCATCAGTGGGGGACAGGGGGCCTTTTACGAGCAGTACTTC.

This clonotype turned up a few times. The CDR3 nucleotides read TGCGCCAGCAGCGGAACAGGAATTACTAATGAAAAACTGTTTTTT. This sequence encodes CASSGTGITNEKLFF. This rearrangement joins TRBV5-1 to TRBJ1-4; a weak D match, TRBD1 (5 bases). V lost 4 bases and J 2 bases, leaving 12 bases between the germline ends. The CDR3 sequence is 15 residues long. From germline, CDR1 is SGHRS and CDR2 YFSETQ.

The chain is built from TRBV24-1 and TRBJ2-3, with D perhaps matching TRBD1 (6 bases). CDR1 is KGHDR, CDR2 SFDVKD, per germline. Trimming pared 7 bases from V and 6 bases from J, leaving 22 bases between. This CDR3 contains 16 residues. This chain's CDR3 is CATSPQGRADRDTQYF. The CDR3 DNA is TGTGCCACCAGCCCCCAGGGGCGGGCGGACCGGGATACGCAGTATTTT.

This sequence joins TRBV20-1 and TRBJ2-1, with TRBD2 matching over 10 bases. The germline V gene has CDR1 DFQATT and CDR2 SNEGSKA (reference sequence). The CDR3 runs to 16 residues. V shed 3 bases, J shed 7 bases, and the junction held 12 bases outside the gene matches. The CDR3 loop reads CSASPPPLAGMNEQFF. The CDR3 coding sequence is TGCAGTGCTAGCCCCCCCCCACTAGCGGGGATGAATGAGCAGTTCTTC.

This clonotype was counted a few times. This chain links TRBV6-5 with TRBJ1-1; TRBD1 might be the D (6 bases). V dropped 2 bases and J dropped 13 bases, with 20 bases sitting between them. The CDR3 covers 14 residues. Germline V lookup: CDR1 MNHEY, CDR2 SVGAGI. In DNA, the CDR3 is TGTGCCAGCAGTTACGGCCAGACAGGAGAGGAGGTTTTCTTT. It translates to CASSYGQTGEEVFF.

The gene calls are TRBV27 and TRBJ2-1; 8 bases map to TRBD2. Germline V lookup: CDR1 MNHEY, CDR2 SMNVEV (reference sequence). The CDR3 length is 19 residues. J lost 0 bases, V lost 5 bases, and 15 bases had no gene match. The CDR3 reads CASSPLYSGDLFSYNEQFF. The CDR3 bases are TGTGCCAGCAGTCCCCTGTATAGCGGGGATCTCTTCTCCTACAATGAGCAGTTCTTC.

This chain uses TRBV6-4 with TRBJ2-5; tentative D call: TRBD2 (5 bases). This CDR3 spans 11 amino acids. Germline V CDR1 and CDR2: MRHNA, SNTAGT. Between the trimmed V and J ends, which lost 9 bases and 5 bases, there was a span of 10 bases. CDR3 nucleotides: TGTGCCAGTCCTGAGCGGGAGACCCAGTACTTC. It codes for CASPERETQYF.

The rearrangement uses TRBV29-1 and TRBJ2-7, with 11 bases identical to TRBD2. Germline trimming cut 7 bases from V and 2 bases from J; bases unmatched to any gene: 7. The CDR3 sequence is 14 residues long. The germline V gene encodes CDR1 SQVTM and CDR2 ANQGSEA. The CDR3 bases are TGCAGCGCTGCAATAGCGGGGGGGCCCTACGAGCAGTACTTC. It translates to CSAAIAGGPYEQYF.